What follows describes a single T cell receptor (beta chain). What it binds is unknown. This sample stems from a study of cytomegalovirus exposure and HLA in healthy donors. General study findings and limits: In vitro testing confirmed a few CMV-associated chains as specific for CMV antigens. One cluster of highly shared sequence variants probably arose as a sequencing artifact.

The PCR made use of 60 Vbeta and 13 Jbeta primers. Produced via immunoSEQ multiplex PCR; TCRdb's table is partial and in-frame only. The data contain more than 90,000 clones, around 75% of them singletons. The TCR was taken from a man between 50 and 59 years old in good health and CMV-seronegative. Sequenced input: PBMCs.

The CDR3 region has the DNA TGCGCCAGCAGCTTGGTATACAATGAGCAGTTCTTC. Residues: CASSLVYNEQFF. The chain uses TRBV5-1 and TRBJ2-1; D remains ambiguous. CDR1 and CDR2 (germline): SGHRS, YFSETQ. This CDR3 region has 12 residues. Trimming cost V 0 bases and J 4 bases, with 2 bases left between them.